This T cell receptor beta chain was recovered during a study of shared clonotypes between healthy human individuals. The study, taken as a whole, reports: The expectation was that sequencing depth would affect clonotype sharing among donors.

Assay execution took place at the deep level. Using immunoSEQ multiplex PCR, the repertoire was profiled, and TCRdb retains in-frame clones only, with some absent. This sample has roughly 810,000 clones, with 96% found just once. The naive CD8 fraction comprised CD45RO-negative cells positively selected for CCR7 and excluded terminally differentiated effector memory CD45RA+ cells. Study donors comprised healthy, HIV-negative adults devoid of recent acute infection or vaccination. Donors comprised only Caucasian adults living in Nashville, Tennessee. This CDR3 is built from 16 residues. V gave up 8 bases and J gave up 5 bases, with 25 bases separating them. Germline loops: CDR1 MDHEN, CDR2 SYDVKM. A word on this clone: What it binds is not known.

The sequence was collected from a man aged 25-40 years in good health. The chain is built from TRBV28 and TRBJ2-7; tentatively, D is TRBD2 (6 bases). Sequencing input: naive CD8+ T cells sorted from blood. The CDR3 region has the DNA TGTGCCAGCTCTACAGACCCCGCGGCTAGCGCGGACGAGCAGTACTTC. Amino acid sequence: CASSTDPAASADEQYF.